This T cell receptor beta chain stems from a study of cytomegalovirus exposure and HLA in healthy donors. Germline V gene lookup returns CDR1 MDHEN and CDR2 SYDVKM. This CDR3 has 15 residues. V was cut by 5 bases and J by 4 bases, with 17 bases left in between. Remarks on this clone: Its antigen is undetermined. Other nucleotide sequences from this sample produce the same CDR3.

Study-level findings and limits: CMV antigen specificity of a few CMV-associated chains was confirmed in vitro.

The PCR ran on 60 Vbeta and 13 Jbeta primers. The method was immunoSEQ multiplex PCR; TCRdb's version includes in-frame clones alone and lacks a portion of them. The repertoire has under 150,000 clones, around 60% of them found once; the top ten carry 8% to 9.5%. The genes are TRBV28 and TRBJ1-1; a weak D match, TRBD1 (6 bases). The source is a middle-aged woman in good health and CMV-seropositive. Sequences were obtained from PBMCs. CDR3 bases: TGTGCCAGCAGTACCCCAGGGGAAGTGGTCACTGAAGCTTTCTTT. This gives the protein CASSTPGEVVTEAFF.